Shown below are 18 T cell receptor beta chains from a single sample sequenced in a study of glioma-infiltrating T cells. Using RNA template, CDR3s of TCR alpha and beta were amplified with iRepertoire arm-PCR. A single record per CDR3 protein comes from TCRdb applying MiXCR to the multiplex PCR reads. Among 150,000 to 200,000 distinct CDR3 sequences, about 40% were seen once, and the ten largest hold around 5%. Sequenced input: glioma tissue, nonneoplastic brain tissue, or PBMCs (not recorded which). Receptors originate from a human donor with low-grade glioma or glioblastoma, undergoing nonglioma brain surgery, or in good health (not recorded which).

The chain links TRBV18 to TRBJ2-5, with no clear D. CDR3 size: 14 residues. Germline CDR1 is KGHSH and CDR2 is LQKENI. V lost 0 bases, J lost 4 bases, and 9 bases lay in between. In DNA, the CDR3 is TGTGCCAGCTCACCACCGTCGGGTGGAGAGACCCAGTACTTC. Residues: CASSPPSGGETQYF.

This rearrangement joins TRBV10-3 to TRBJ2-5, with 10 bases lining up with TRBD2. Per germline, CDR1 ENHRY and CDR2 SYGVKD. The CDR3 spans 16 residues. V shed 5 bases, J shed 2 bases, and the junction held 8 bases outside the gene matches. CDR3 nucleotide sequence: TGTGCCATCAGTCAAGGGACAGCGGGAGGGCAAGAGACCCAGTACTTC. Its translation: CAISQGTAGGQETQYF.

With respect to this clonotype: Just one base apart from a much larger clone, this may be a read error. V is TRBV29-1 and J is TRBJ2-5, with 7 bases lining up with TRBD2. With V trimmed by 7 bases and J by 5 bases, 10 bases remained unmatched. From germline, CDR1 is SQVTM and CDR2 ANQGSEA. CDR3 length equals 13 residues. This chain's CDR3 is CSASGVPWETQYF. The CDR3 bases are TGCAGCGCCAGCGGGGTGCCCTGGGAGACCCAGTACTTC.

This sequence joins TRBV6-1 and TRBJ1-3, with D hard to call. The CDR3 loop spans 14 amino acids. Germline CDR1 reads MNHNS; CDR2 reads SASEGT. V was shortened by 5 bases and J by 6 bases, with 14 bases between the two germline ends. Here the CDR3 reads CASSLIGGENTIYF. The CDR3 coding sequence is TGTGCCAGCAGTTTAATCGGCGGCGAAAACACCATATATTTT.

This clonotype was detected a few times. The chain combines TRBV12-3 or TRBV12-4 with TRBJ2-4; D not certain. V lost 3 bases and J 3 bases, leaving 3 bases between the germline ends. This CDR3 is 12 amino acids long. DNA of the CDR3: TGTGCCAGCAGTTTCGTCAAAAACATTCAGTACTTC. Translation gives CASSFVKNIQYF.

This rearrangement joins TRBV27 to TRBJ1-6; possible D gene TRBD1, 6 bases. In germline, CDR1 is MNHEY, CDR2 SMNVEV (reference sequence). The CDR3 runs 15 residues. With 6 bases removed from V and 7 bases from J, the gap between germline ends came to 16 bases. CDR3 bases: TGTGCCAGCAGCTCGACCATTGGGGGCAATTCACCCCTCCACTTT. Translation gives CASSSTIGGNSPLHF.

This clonotype was found many times. The chain links TRBV7-7 to TRBJ2-3; D is ambiguous. The CDR3 extends over 15 amino acids. Germline CDR1 and CDR2: SSHAT and FNYEAQ (reference sequence). V was shortened by 3 bases and J by 3 bases, with 13 bases between the two germline ends. The CDR3 nucleotides read TGTGCCAGCAGCTTGGTCCCCGGACCGACAGATACGCAGTATTTT. As protein: CASSLVPGPTDTQYF.

This chain connects TRBV29-1 to TRBJ2-7; 8 bases line up with TRBD1. CDR1 and CDR2 (germline): SQVTM, ANQGSEA. V was clipped by 6 bases and J by 2 bases; unmatched bases: 3. The CDR3 runs to 12 residues. The CDR3 bases are TGCAGCGTAGGGACAGGAACCTACGAGCAGTACTTC. It encodes CSVGTGTYEQYF.

This clonotype was detected ten times or more. The chain carries TRBV27 and TRBJ2-7, with TRBD2 identical over 13 bases. Germline V gene data show CDR1 as MNHEY and CDR2 as SMNVEV (reference sequence). V was pared by 8 bases and J by 7 bases, with 8 bases of the junction left unmatched. The CDR3 is made up of 14 amino acids. The CDR3 sequence is CASSSWGLAGEQYF. The CDR3 DNA reads TGTGCCAGCTCATCTTGGGGACTAGCGGGGGAGCAGTACTTC.

Comment on this clonotype: This may be a read error, as it is one base from a much larger clone. The chain couples TRBV29-1 to TRBJ1-5; 7 bases agree with TRBD1. The CDR3 has 12 residues. CDR1 is SQVTM, CDR2 ANQGSEA, per germline. In DNA form, the CDR3 reads TGCGGCGTGATGACAGGGAATCAGCCCCAGCATTTT. It is translated as CGVMTGNQPQHF.

Comments on this clonotype: This could be a read error, since a much larger clone is one nucleotide away. Since no conserved phenylalanine or tryptophan closes the CDR3, a read error is the likely cause. J is TRBJ2-7 and V is TRBV10-3; 10 nucleotides match TRBD2. With V trimmed by 3 bases and J by 3 bases, 5 bases remained unmatched. Per germline, CDR1 ENHRY and CDR2 SYGVKD. The CDR3 consists of 15 residues. This CDR3 reads CAISDAGTSDYEQYL. CDR3 bases: TGTGCCATCAGTGATGCGGGGACTAGCGACTACGAGCAGTACCTC.

This clonotype has only a few counts. J is TRBJ1-4 and V is TRBV4-1; 9 bases are shared with TRBD1. This CDR3 spans 15 amino acids. The germline CDR1 and CDR2 sequences are MGHRA and YSYEKL. The ends lost 2 bases at V and 7 bases at J; junction bases unmatched: 5. The CDR3 protein is CASSQSQGAPEKLFF. CDR3 sequence (DNA): TGCGCCAGCAGCCAATCACAGGGGGCCCCTGAAAAACTGTTTTTT.

This clonotype was observed many times. V is TRBV28 and J is TRBJ2-3; TRBD2 might be the D (6 bases). V was shortened by 1 base and J by 2 bases, with 13 bases between the two germline ends. This CDR3 has 16 amino acids. Germline CDR1 and CDR2: MDHEN and SYDVKM. The CDR3 loop reads CASSLLSAGNTDTQYF. CDR3 DNA: TGTGCCAGCAGTTTATTGTCGGCGGGAAACACAGATACGCAGTATTTT.

This clonotype was counted ten times or more. The V gene is TRBV19, the J gene TRBJ1-4, with 7 bases lining up with TRBD1. The CDR3 has 12 residues. Germline trimming cut 8 bases from V and 7 bases from J; bases unmatched to any gene: 4. Germline V gene lookup returns CDR1 LNHDA and CDR2 SQIVND (reference sequence). The CDR3, as DNA: TGTGCCAGTCGACAGGGAGGTGAAAAACTGTTTTTT. As protein: CASRQGGEKLFF.

With respect to this clonotype: Relative to the germline gene, one junction end is altered; a read error may explain this. The rearrangement links TRBV6-2 or TRBV6-3 to TRBJ1-2; TRBD1 might be the D (5 bases). CDR1 MNHEY and CDR2 SVGEGT come from the germline V gene. This CDR3 region has 14 residues. CDR3 sequence reads: CASSSGHHNHGYTF. CDR3 bases: TGTGCCAGCAGTTCGGGGCACCATAACCATGGCTACACCTTC.

This clonotype was counted between two and nine times. This chain links TRBV4-2 with TRBJ2-3; 10 positions match TRBD2. CDR1 LGHNA and CDR2 YNFKEQ come from the germline V gene. Trimming took 0 bases from V and 4 from J; bases not matched to a gene: 7. This CDR3 contains 17 residues. The CDR3 spells CASSQEPSGRAADTQYF. The CDR3 DNA sequence: TGTGCCAGCAGCCAAGAACCGAGCGGGAGGGCCGCAGATACGCAGTATTTT.

Note on this clonotype: One base away lies a much larger clone, so this may be a sequencing read error. The CDR3 region has the DNA TGTGCCAGCAGCCAGCTAGCGGGAGGTAACACCGGGGAGCTGTTTTTT. Protein sequence: CASSQLAGGNTGELFF. This rearrangement joins TRBV4-2 to TRBJ2-2; 11 positions agree with TRBD2. Looked up from germline, CDR1 is LGHNA and CDR2 is YNFKEQ. Losses at the gene ends were 3 bases for V and 2 bases for J; bases not matched to a gene: 2. The CDR3 spans 16 residues.

This clonotype was seen a few times. The rearrangement uses TRBV19 and TRBJ2-1, with D perhaps TRBD2 (5 bases). V lost 6 bases and J lost 8, with 17 bases in between. This CDR3 has 14 residues. From germline, CDR1 is LNHDA and CDR2 SQIVND (reference sequence). The CDR3 DNA reads TGTGCCAGTAGCCGCCTAACTAGTGGCGATGAGCAGTTCTTC. This sequence encodes CASSRLTSGDEQFF. Full variable domain (rest looked up from reference TRBV19 and TRBJ2-1): DGGITQSPKYLFRKEGQNVTLSCEQNLNHDAMYWYRQDPGQGLRLIYYSQIVNDFQKGDIAEGYSVSREKKESFPLTVTSAQKNPTAFYLCASSRLTSGDEQFFGPGTRLTVL.